This is a list of T cell receptor beta chains from one sample in a study of T cells in Graves' hyperthyroidism and ophthalmopathy. TCRdb re-analysed the multiplex PCR reads in MiXCR, keeping a single row per CDR3 protein. Of about 500,000 distinct CDR3 sequences listed, roughly 14% were seen once; the top ten hold over 15%. Sequencing input: blood. The source is a woman younger than 30 with Graves' hyperthyroidism. CDR3s include the opening cysteine and the closing phenylalanine or tryptophan. D genes are given only for firm matches. Clone size is not always given. Where it is, it says once, few, many or a class for expanded clones.

NA	many	TRBJ1-2	TRBV6-1	TGTGCCAGCACCTCACGGACATTGGGCTATGGCTACACCTTC	CASTSRTLGYGYTF
NA	many	TRBJ2-1	TRBV7-9	TGTGCCAGCAGCTTAGACGGGGGACTCCCTGGGGGGAATGAGCAGTTCTTC	CASSLDGGLPGGNEQFF
NA	many	TRBJ1-4	TRBV12-3/TRBV12-4	TGTGCCAGCAGATTAAGGGGTGCAACTAATGAAAAACTGTTTTTT	CASRLRGATNEKLFF
NA	many	TRBJ2-1	TRBV12-3/TRBV12-4	TGTGCCAGCAGCTCGGGGACTTTAAGCGATGAGCAGTTCTTC	CASSSGTLSDEQFF
NA	few	TRBJ1-1	TRBV4-2	TGTGCCAGCAGCCAAGTAAAGCATCGGGGCGAAGCTTTCTTT	CASSQVKHRGEAFF
NA	many	TRBJ2-3	TRBV20-1	TGCAGTGCCCAAGGGACAACTAGCACAGATACGCAGTATTTT	CSAQGTTSTDTQYF
TRBD1	many	TRBJ2-5	TRBV10-3	TGTGCCATCAGTCCTGAGAGGACAGGACAAGAGACCCAGTACTTC	CAISPERTGQETQYF
NA	few	TRBJ1-5	TRBV30	TGTGCCTGGAGTGTGGAGCCCCTGGGACCCCAGCATTTT	CAWSVEPLGPQHF
NA	NA	TRBJ2-5	TRBV20-1	TGCAGTGCTAGCACCCGGGGCTGGTACCAAGAGACCCAGTACTTC	CSASTRGWYQETQYF
TRBD1	many	TRBJ2-7	TRBV11-2	TGTGCCAGCAGCTTATACACAGGGGCCTACGAGCAGTACTTC	CASSLYTGAYEQYF
NA	few	TRBJ2-1	TRBV5-1	TGCGCCAGCAGCTTGGTAGGAGGGGGCTTTTTCTACAATGAGCAGTTCTTC	CASSLVGGGFFYNEQFF
NA	many	TRBJ2-7	TRBV20-1	TGCAGTGCCGAGGGGGGAGTCGGCGAGCAGTACTTC	CSAEGGVGEQYF
NA	many	TRBJ1-1	TRBV3-1	TGTGCCAGCAGCCATACTACTTACTTCGCTTTCTTT	CASSHTTYFAFF
NA	many	TRBJ1-5	TRBV12-5	TGTGCTAGTGGTCCACGGGGGGGGAGGCAGCCCCAGCATTTT	CASGPRGGRQPQHF
TRBD2	many	TRBJ2-3	TRBV5-1	TGCGCCAGCAGCTTGGAACTAGCGGACACAGATACGCAGTATTTT	CASSLELADTDTQYF
TRBD2	many	TRBJ2-7	TRBV2	TGTGCCAGCAGCTGGACTAGCGGGAATGGTTACGAGCAGTACTTC	CASSWTSGNGYEQYF
TRBD1	many	TRBJ1-5	TRBV18	TGTGCCAGCTCACCGCCGGGACAGGGGGCGACTCAGCCCCAGCATTTT	CASSPPGQGATQPQHF
NA	many	TRBJ2-3	TRBV27	TGTGCCAGCAGTTTATACCCAGCCCTAGGGGCGGATACGCAGTATTTT	CASSLYPALGADTQYF
NA	few	TRBJ2-1	TRBV5-1	TGCGCCAGCAGCCCCACACTGTACTCCTACAATGAGCAGTTCTTC	CASSPTLYSYNEQFF
TRBD1	NA	TRBJ1-5	TRBV2	TGTGCCAACAGTGAAGCGACAGGGGGCAATCAGCCCCAGCATTTT	CANSEATGGNQPQHF
NA	many	TRBJ2-3	TRBV12-3/TRBV12-4	TGTGCCAGCAGTCCCGACGTTGCGGGACCAGATACGCAGTATTTT	CASSPDVAGPDTQYF
TRBD2	many	TRBJ2-5	TRBV6-1	TGTGCCAGCAGCCCCAACGCGGGAGGGCCGAAGACCCAGTACTTC	CASSPNAGGPKTQYF
NA	many	TRBJ2-5	TRBV20-1	TGCAGTGCTCAGGACGAGACCCAGTACTTC	CSAQDETQYF
NA	many	TRBJ1-2	TRBV12-3/TRBV12-4	TGTGCCAGCAGTTTTTCGACTTACTATGGCTACACCTTC	CASSFSTYYGYTF
NA	many	TRBJ1-2	TRBV12-3/TRBV12-4	TGTGCCAGCAGAATCAGGGTTGACGGGGGCTACACCTTC	CASRIRVDGGYTF
NA	few	TRBJ1-2	TRBV18	TGTGCCAGCTCACCGGGGGGGCGCGGTAACTATGGCTACACCTTC	CASSPGGRGNYGYTF
TRBD2	NA	TRBJ2-1	TRBV12-3/TRBV12-4	TGTGCCAGCAGTGTGAGCGGGACTTACGATGAGCAGTTCTTC	CASSVSGTYDEQFF
NA	few	TRBJ1-6	TRBV7-2	TGTGCCAGCAGCCAGGTTAGAGGTTCACCCCTCCACTTT	CASSQVRGSPLHF
TRBD1	few	TRBJ1-1	TRBV7-8	TGTGCCAGCAGCTCCGTGAGGGGGCCCTTAGTAGAAGCTTTCTTT	CASSSVRGPLVEAFF
TRBD1	few	TRBJ1-1	TRBV6-1	TGTGCCAGCAGTGAAAAAGGACAGGGTTGGACTGAAGCTTTCTTT	CASSEKGQGWTEAFF
TRBD1	NA	TRBJ2-7	TRBV30	TGTGCCCACGGGACAGTGGCCGAGCAGTACTTC	CAHGTVAEQYF
NA	NA	TRBJ1-6	TRBV5-8	TGTGCCAGCAGCTTGGTATCCTATAATTCACCCCTCCGCTTT	CASSLVSYNSPLRF
NA	NA	TRBJ2-1	TRBV3-1	TGTGCCAGCAGCCATCCGGGTTTAGCCAATCCAAGGCATGAGCAGTTCTTC	CASSHPGLANPRHEQFF
NA	many	TRBJ2-2	TRBV19	TGTGCCAGTAGTATTTTAGCGACGAACACCGGGGAGCTGTTTTTT	CASSILATNTGELFF
NA	few	TRBJ1-1	TRBV7-9	TGTGCCAGCAGCTTAGGGGGCTTCCAGGCTTTCTTT	CASSLGGFQAFF
NA	many	TRBJ1-1	TRBV18	TGTGCCAGCTCGTCGTCGGGGGGGGGTACGAACACTGAAGCTTTCTTT	CASSSSGGGTNTEAFF
NA	few	TRBJ2-2	TRBV5-8	TGTGCCAGCAGCTTGCTGTGGGGGTATGGCACCGGGGAGCTGTTTTTT	CASSLLWGYGTGELFF
NA	NA	TRBJ2-3	TRBV12-3/TRBV12-4	TGTGCCAGCGAGGGCGCTTCAGATACGCAGTATTTT	CASEGASDTQYF
NA	many	TRBJ1-2	TRBV10-3	TGTGCCATCAGTGAACCCGCCCAGGGACTCGGCACTCATGGCTACACCTTC	CAISEPAQGLGTHGYTF
NA	many	TRBJ2-5	TRBV19	TGTGCCAGTAGTGACCAACTAGTAGGAGAGACCCAGTACTTC	CASSDQLVGETQYF
TRBD2	many	TRBJ2-1	TRBV24-1	TGTGCCACCAGTGATACCGGACTAGCGGGAGGGCCTGAGAATGAGCAGTTCTTC	CATSDTGLAGGPENEQFF
TRBD1	many	TRBJ1-1	TRBV27	TGTGCCAGCAGCATTGGACAGGGGTCTGAAGCTTTCTTT	CASSIGQGSEAFF
TRBD2	many	TRBJ2-5	TRBV5-1	TGCGCCAGCAGCTTGGCTGGAGCGGGGGGGACACAAGAGACCCAGTACTTC	CASSLAGAGGTQETQYF
TRBD2	few	TRBJ2-1	TRBV6-2/TRBV6-3	TGTGCCAGCATGAGAAATCGGCTAGCGGGAGAGTTCTTC	CASMRNRLAGEFF
TRBD2	NA	TRBJ2-5	TRBV11-2	TGTGCCAGCAGCTGGGGTCCGGGACTAGCGGACTTC	CASSWGPGLADF
TRBD2	few	TRBJ2-3	TRBV7-9	TGTGCCAGCAGCCCTAGTCCCGGGACTAGCGGGAGGGCCCGGAGTCAGGATACGCAGTATTTT	CASSPSPGTSGRARSQDTQYF
TRBD2	many	TRBJ2-3	TRBV6-1	TGTGCCAGCAGTTACCCCCCTCGACTAGCGGGAAAGCAAGATACGCAGTATTTT	CASSYPPRLAGKQDTQYF
TRBD2	few	TRBJ2-1	TRBV19	TGTGCCAGTAGTATGGGTAGCGGGGCCTACAATGAGCAGTTCTTC	CASSMGSGAYNEQFF
TRBD1	many	TRBJ1-1	TRBV11-1	TGTGCCAGCAGCTTAGCGGGGGGACAGGCCCGTGAAGCTTTCTTT	CASSLAGGQAREAFF
NA	many	TRBJ2-1	TRBV3-1	TGTGCCAGCAGCCAAGAAGTCTCGGGTCGTGATGAGCAGTTCTTC	CASSQEVSGRDEQFF
NA	many	TRBJ2-1	TRBV12-3/TRBV12-4	TGTGCCAGCAGTGTTCTTACAGGGAATGAGCAGTTCTTC	CASSVLTGNEQFF
TRBD1	few	TRBJ1-1	TRBV15	TGTGCCACCAGCAGGACAGGGTTGAACACTGAAGCTTTCTTT	CATSRTGLNTEAFF
NA	many	TRBJ1-2	TRBV9	TGTGCCAGCAGCGTAGACGTCCTCGGGGGCTATGGCTACACCTTC	CASSVDVLGGYGYTF
TRBD2	many	TRBJ2-7	TRBV9	TGTGCCAGCAGCGTAGGGGGGGACTACTCCGAGCAGTACTTC	CASSVGGDYSEQYF
NA	many	TRBJ1-2	TRBV12-3/TRBV12-4	TGTGCCAGCAGTTTCGGGGAAGGGGGAAACTATGGCTACACCTTC	CASSFGEGGNYGYTF
TRBD2	many	TRBJ2-1	TRBV5-1	TGCGCCAGCAGCTTCAACACCAGAACCCGACTAGCGGGAGAAGATGAGCAGTTCTTC	CASSFNTRTRLAGEDEQFF
NA	many	TRBJ2-1	TRBV29-1	TGCAGCGTTGAAAATGAGCAGTTCTTC	CSVENEQFF